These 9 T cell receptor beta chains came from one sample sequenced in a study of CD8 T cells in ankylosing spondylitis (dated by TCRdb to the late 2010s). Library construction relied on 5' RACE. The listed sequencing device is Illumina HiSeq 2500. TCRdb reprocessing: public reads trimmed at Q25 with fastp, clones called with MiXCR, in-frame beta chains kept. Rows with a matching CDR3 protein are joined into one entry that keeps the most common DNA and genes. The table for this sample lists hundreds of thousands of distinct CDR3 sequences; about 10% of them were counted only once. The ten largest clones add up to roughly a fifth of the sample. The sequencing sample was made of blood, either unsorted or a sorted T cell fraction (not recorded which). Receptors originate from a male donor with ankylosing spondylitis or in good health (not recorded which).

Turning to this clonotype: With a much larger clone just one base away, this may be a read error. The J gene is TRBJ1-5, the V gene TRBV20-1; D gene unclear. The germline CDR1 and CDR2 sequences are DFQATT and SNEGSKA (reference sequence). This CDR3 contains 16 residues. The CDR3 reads CSAPRETDYSDQPQHF. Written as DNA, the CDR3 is TGCAGTGCCCCTAGGGAGACGGATTATAGCGATCAGCCCCAGCATTTT.

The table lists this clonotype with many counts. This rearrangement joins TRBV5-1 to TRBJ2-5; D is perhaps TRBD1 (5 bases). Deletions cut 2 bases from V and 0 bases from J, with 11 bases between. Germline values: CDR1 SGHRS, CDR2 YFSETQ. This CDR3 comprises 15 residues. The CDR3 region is CASSLRADNQETQYF. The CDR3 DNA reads TGCGCCAGCAGCTTAAGGGCGGACAACCAAGAGACCCAGTACTTC.

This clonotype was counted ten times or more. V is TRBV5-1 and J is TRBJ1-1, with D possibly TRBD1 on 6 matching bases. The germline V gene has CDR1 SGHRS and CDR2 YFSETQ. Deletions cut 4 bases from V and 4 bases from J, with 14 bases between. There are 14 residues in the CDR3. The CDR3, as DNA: TGCGCCAGCAGCCCTCTACAGGGAGGCACTGAAGCTTTCTTT. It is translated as CASSPLQGGTEAFF. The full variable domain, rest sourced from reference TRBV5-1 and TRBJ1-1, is KAGVTQTPRYLIKTRGQQVTLSCSPISGHRSVSWYQQTPGQGLQFLFEYFSETQRNKGNFPGRFSGRQFSNSRSEMNVSTLELGDSALYLCASSPLQGGTEAFFGQGTRLTVV.

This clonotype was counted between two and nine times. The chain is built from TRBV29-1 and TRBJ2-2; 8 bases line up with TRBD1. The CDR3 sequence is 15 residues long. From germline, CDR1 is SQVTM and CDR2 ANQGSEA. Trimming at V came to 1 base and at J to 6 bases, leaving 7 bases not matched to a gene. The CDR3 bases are TGCAGCGTTGAAGCTAGGGACAGGTTGGCCGGGGAGCTGTTTTTT. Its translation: CSVEARDRLAGELFF.

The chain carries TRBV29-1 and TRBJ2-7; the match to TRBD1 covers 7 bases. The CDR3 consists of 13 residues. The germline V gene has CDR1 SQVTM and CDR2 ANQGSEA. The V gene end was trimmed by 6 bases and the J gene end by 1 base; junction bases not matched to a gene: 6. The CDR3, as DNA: TGCAGCGTCCAGACAGGGACGTCCTACGAGCAGTACTTC. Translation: CSVQTGTSYEQYF.

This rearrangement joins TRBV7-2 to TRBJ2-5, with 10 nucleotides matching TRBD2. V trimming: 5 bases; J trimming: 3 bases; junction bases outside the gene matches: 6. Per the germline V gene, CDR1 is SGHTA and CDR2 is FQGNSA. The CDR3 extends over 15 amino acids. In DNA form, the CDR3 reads TGTGCCAGCAGCCCACCGGGACTAGCGAAAGAGACCCAGTACTTC. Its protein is CASSPPGLAKETQYF.

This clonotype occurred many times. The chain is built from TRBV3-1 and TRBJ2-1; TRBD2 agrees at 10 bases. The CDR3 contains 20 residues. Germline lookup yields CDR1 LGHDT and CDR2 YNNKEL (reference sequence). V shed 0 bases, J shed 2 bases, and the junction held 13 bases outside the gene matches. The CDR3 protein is CASSQERGIAGGPAYNEQFF. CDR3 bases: TGTGCCAGCAGCCAAGAGAGGGGTATAGCGGGGGGCCCCGCCTACAATGAGCAGTTCTTC.

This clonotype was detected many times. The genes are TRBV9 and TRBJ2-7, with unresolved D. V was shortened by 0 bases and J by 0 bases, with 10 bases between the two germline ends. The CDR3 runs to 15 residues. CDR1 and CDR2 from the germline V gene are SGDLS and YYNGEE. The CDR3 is CASSVGPVSSYEQYF. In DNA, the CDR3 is TGTGCCAGCAGCGTAGGACCAGTGAGCTCCTACGAGCAGTACTTC.

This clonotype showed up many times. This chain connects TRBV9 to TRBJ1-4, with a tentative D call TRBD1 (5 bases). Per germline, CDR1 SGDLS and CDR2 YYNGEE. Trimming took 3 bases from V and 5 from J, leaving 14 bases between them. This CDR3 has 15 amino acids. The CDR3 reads CASSDRGSSNEKLFF. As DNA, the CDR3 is TGTGCCAGCAGCGACCGGGGGAGTTCGAATGAAAAACTGTTTTTT.